Listed below are T cell receptor beta chains from one sample, sequenced in a study of control samples from healthy donors and cancer patients. Produced via immunoSEQ multiplex PCR; TCRdb's table is partial and in-frame only. The sample carries approximately 150,000 clones, about 91% recorded once. The sequencing input was blood. These receptors all stem from a woman aged 40 to 50 in good health. Each CDR3 is given with its conserved first and last residue. The order of the fields is J gene, clone size, V gene, D gene, CDR3 protein, CDR3 DNA. The D gene is left open where the match is weak. Clone size, where shown, is once, few, many, or a class for clones that have expanded.

TRBJ2-7 | . | TRBV6-5 | . | CASSYVNRPDEQYF | TGTGCCAGCAGTTACGTTAACAGGCCCGACGAGCAGTACTTC
TRBJ2-1 | . | TRBV18 | TRBD1 | CASSSVPGQDVNEQFF | TGTGCCAGCTCATCGGTACCGGGACAGGACGTCAATGAGCAGTTCTTC
TRBJ2-3 | . | TRBV4-1 | . | CASSQDSWGIDTQYF | TGCGCCAGCAGCCAAGATTCTTGGGGAATAGATACGCAGTATTTT
TRBJ2-6 | . | TRBV5-1 | . | CASSPPTGSGANVLTF | TGCGCCAGCAGCCCACCTACAGGGTCTGGGGCCAACGTCCTGACTTTC
TRBJ1-1 | . | TRBV19 | TRBD1 | CASSSRGLRTEAFF | TGTGCCAGTAGTTCCAGGGGGCTGAGGACTGAAGCTTTCTTT
TRBJ1-1 | . | TRBV5-1 | . | CASRPDGNTEAFF | TGCGCCAGCAGACCGGACGGGAACACTGAAGCTTTCTTT
TRBJ2-3 | once | TRBV6-5 | TRBD2 | CASSTVRGGTDTQYF | TGTGCCAGCAGCACGGTGCGGGGGGGCACAGATACGCAGTATTTT
TRBJ1-3 | many | TRBV7-9 | TRBD1 | CASSPPGGAGGNTIYF | TGTGCCAGCAGCCCCCCAGGGGGGGCAGGTGGAAACACCATATATTTT
TRBJ1-3 | . | TRBV15 | . | CATSRDQGFSGNTIYF | TGTGCCACCAGCAGAGATCAGGGGTTCTCTGGAAACACCATATATTTT
TRBJ2-1 | . | TRBV6-5 | . | CASSYSSKAPPTLF | TGTGCCAGCAGTTACTCGAGTAAAGCACCCCCAACGCTCTTC
TRBJ2-7 | . | TRBV7-3 | TRBD2 | CASSISGGPTYEQYF | TGTGCCAGCAGCATCAGCGGGGGGCCCACCTACGAGCAGTACTTC
TRBJ1-1 | . | TRBV6-5 | . | CASSSRSYTEAFF | TGTGCCAGCAGTAGCCGGTCCTACACTGAAGCTTTCTTT
TRBJ2-5 | . | TRBV13 | TRBD2 | CASSRAGTSGETQYF | TGTGCCAGCAGTCGTGCCGGGACTAGCGGGGAGACCCAGTACTTC
TRBJ1-1 | . | TRBV6-5 | . | CASFADTGNTEAFF | TGTGCCAGTTTCGCAGACACTGGGAACACTGAAGCTTTCTTT
TRBJ2-7 | . | TRBV6-5 | . | CASTRADSSYEQYF | TGTGCCAGCACCCGCGCGGACAGCTCTTACGAGCAGTACTTC
TRBJ1-2 | . | TRBV20-1 | . | CRDGGYTF | TGCAGGGATGGGGGCTACACCTTC
TRBJ2-1 | . | TRBV10-2 | . | CASTTGTTGNEQFF | TGCGCCAGCACCACCGGGACAACCGGCAATGAGCAGTTCTTC
TRBJ1-2 | . | TRBV7-3 | TRBD1 | CASSPTGLDGYTF | TGTGCCAGCAGCCCGACAGGGTTGGATGGCTACACCTTC
TRBJ2-2 | . | TRBV5-1 | TRBD1 | CATSRQGAWDGELFF | TGCGCCACCTCGCGACAGGGGGCTTGGGACGGGGAGCTGTTTTTT
TRBJ2-5 | . | TRBV7-9 | . | CASSLARWGVQETQYF | TGTGCCAGCAGCTTAGCCCGATGGGGGGTACAGGAGACCCAGTACTTC
TRBJ2-3 | . | TRBV29-1 | TRBD1 | CSANRGGRTDTQYF | TGCAGCGCCAATAGAGGGGGCCGCACAGATACGCAGTATTTT
TRBJ2-3 | . | TRBV5-8 | . | CASSFLGDTQYF | TGTGCCAGCAGCTTTCTGGGGGATACGCAGTATTTT
TRBJ2-1 | . | TRBV2 | TRBD2 | CASERDAAGYEQFF | TGTGCCAGCGAAAGGGACGCAGCGGGGTATGAGCAGTTCTTC
TRBJ2-3 | . | TRBV2 | TRBD1 | CARTGSHTDTQYF | TGTGCCAGGACAGGGTCACACACAGATACGCAGTATTTT
TRBJ1-3 | . | TRBV18 | . | CASSGGQEPGNTIYF | TGTGCCAGCTCTGGCGGCCAGGAACCCGGAAACACCATATATTTT
TRBJ1-5 | . | TRBV23-1 | . | CASSQNRIDHQPQHF | TGCGCCAGCAGTCAAAACAGAATTGACCATCAGCCCCAGCATTTT
TRBJ2-1 | . | TRBV7-9 | . | CASSLIQGKGEQFF | TGTGCCAGCAGCTTAATACAGGGTAAAGGTGAGCAGTTCTTC
TRBJ1-3 | . | TRBV5-1 | . | CASSLAWSSGNTIYF | TGCGCCAGCAGCTTGGCCTGGAGCTCTGGAAACACCATATATTTT
TRBJ1-2 | . | TRBV11-2 | . | CASSLLDYGYTF | TGTGCCAGCAGCTTACTCGACTATGGCTACACCTTC
TRBJ1-1 | . | TRBV4-2 | TRBD1 | CASSQDIGTGGLMNTEAFF | TGTGCCAGCAGCCAAGATATCGGGACAGGGGGCTTAATGAACACTGAAGCTTTCTTT